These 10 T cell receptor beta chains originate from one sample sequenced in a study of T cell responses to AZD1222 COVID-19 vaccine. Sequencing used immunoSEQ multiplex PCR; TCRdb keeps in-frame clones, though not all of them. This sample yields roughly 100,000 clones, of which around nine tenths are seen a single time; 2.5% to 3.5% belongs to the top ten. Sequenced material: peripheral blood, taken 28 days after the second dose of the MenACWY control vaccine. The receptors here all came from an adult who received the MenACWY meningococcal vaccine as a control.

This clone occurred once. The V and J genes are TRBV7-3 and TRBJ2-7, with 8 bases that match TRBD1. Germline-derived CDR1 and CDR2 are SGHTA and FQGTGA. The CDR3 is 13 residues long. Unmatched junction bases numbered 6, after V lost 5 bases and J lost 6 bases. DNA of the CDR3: TGTGCCAGCAGCCTCACAGGGGGGCTCGAGCAGTACTTC. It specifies CASSLTGGLEQYF.

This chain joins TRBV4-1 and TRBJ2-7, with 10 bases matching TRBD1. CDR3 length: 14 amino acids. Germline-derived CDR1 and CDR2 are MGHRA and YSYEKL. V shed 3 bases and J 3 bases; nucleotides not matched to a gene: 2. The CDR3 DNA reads TGCGCCAGCAGCCACGGACAGGGGGACTACGAGCAGTACTTC. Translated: CASSHGQGDYEQYF.

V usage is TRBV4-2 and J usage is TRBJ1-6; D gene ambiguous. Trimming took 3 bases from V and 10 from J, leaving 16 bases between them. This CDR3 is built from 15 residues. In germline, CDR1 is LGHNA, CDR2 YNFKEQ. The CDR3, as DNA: TGTGCCAGCAGCCAGGCCGGGCAGGTGAACTCACCCCTCCACTTT. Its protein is CASSQAGQVNSPLHF.

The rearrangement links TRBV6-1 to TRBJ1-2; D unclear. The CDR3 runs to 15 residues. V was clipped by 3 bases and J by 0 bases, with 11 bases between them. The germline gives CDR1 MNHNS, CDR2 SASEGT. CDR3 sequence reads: CASSEMGFPNYGYTF. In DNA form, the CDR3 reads TGTGCCAGCAGTGAGATGGGGTTCCCTAACTATGGCTACACCTTC.

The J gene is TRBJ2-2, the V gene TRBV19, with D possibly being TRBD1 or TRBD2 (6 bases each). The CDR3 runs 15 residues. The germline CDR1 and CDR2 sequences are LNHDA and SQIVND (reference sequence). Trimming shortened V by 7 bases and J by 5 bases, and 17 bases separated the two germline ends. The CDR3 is CASTPARGGTGELFF. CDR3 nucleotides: TGTGCCAGTACCCCAGCCAGGGGAGGAACCGGGGAGCTGTTTTTT.

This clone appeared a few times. The CDR3 DNA reads as TGTGCCAGCAGCTTCGTCGGGTCGGGGACAGGGATTTCCTACGAGCAGTACTTC. Encoded protein: CASSFVGSGTGISYEQYF. The chain couples TRBV5-6 to TRBJ2-7, with 9 bases identical to TRBD1. The CDR3 contains 18 residues. CDR1 and CDR2 from the germline V gene are SGHDT and YYEEEE. V trimming: 2 bases; J trimming: 1 base; junction bases outside the gene matches: 13.

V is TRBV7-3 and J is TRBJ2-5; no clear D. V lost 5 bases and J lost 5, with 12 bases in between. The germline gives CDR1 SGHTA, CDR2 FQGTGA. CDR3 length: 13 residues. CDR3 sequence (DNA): TGTGCCAGCAGCCGTAAGGGTGGGGAGACCCAGTACTTC. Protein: CASSRKGGETQYF.

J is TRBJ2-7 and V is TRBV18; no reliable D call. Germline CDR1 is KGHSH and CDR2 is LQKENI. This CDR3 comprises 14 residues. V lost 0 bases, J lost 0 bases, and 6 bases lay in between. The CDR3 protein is CASSPPVVSYEQYF. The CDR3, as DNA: TGTGCCAGCTCACCACCGGTTGTCTCCTACGAGCAGTACTTC.

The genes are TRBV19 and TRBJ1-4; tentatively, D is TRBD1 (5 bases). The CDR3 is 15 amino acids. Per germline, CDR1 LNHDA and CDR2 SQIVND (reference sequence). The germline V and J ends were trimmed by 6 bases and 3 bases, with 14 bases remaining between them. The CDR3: CASRSDKGANEKLFF. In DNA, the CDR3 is TGTGCCAGTAGATCCGACAAAGGGGCTAATGAAAAACTGTTTTTT.

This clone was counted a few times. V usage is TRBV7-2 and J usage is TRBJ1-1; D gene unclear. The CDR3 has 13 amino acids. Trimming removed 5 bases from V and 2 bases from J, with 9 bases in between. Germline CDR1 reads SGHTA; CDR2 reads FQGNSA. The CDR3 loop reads CASSPRRNTEAFF. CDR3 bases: TGTGCCAGCAGCCCCAGGCGTAACACTGAAGCTTTCTTT.